The clone carrying this TCR beta chain was picked up a small number of times. Donors were systemically healthy Caucasian individuals from Russia aged roughly 6 to 100 years. Through a sample-barcoded 5' primer and a J-beta primer mix, a second PCR was run for roughly 6 to 12 cycles. Through a template-switch adaptor with 12 random nucleotides, each cDNA molecule received a tag. TCRdb analysed the 5' RACE reads with MiXCR anew, one entry per CDR3 protein. The sample includes approximately 400,000 distinct CDR3 sequences, about 52% of them seen just once. The data derive from a study of blood T cells in healthy people across ages. Study context: About one barcoded beta molecule was captured per two T cells (by template switching).

The CDR3 contains 13 residues. With V trimmed by 6 bases and J by 6 bases, 6 bases remained unmatched. Germline V gene data show CDR1 as SQVTM and CDR2 as ANQGSEA. This clonotype was sampled from a man in his 60s in good health. Specimen: blood. The genes are TRBV29-1 and TRBJ2-3, with 10 bases fitting TRBD2. The CDR3 spells CSVMMGLADTQYF. In DNA, the CDR3 is TGCAGCGTAATGATGGGACTAGCGGATACGCAGTATTTT.